This section outlines one T cell receptor beta chain sequence together with its context. Two negative PCRs, clearance, or symptom resolution had been documented for recovered Cohort 3 donors. The sample is drawn from a study of blood T cell repertoires in COVID-19. Study as a whole: Acute and convalescent COVID-19 specimens originated in the United States, Italy and Spain.

Measured with immunoSEQ multiplex PCR; TCRdb has only the in-frame clones, and not every one. The sample has some 490,000 clones; roughly nine tenths are singletons. The CDR3 has 14 residues. Germline-derived CDR1 and CDR2 are LGHDT and YNNKEL (reference sequence). The V end lost 3 bases, the J end lost 7 bases, and 10 bases lay between the germline ends. This chain links TRBV3-1 (or the pseudogene TRBV3-2) with TRBJ1-6; D gene ambiguous. The sequence derives from a woman aged 60-70 years who had recovered from COVID-19. Specimen: PBMCs or T cells enriched from blood (not recorded which). The CDR3 here is CASSQAHKNSPLHF. The CDR3 region has the DNA TGTGCCAGCAGCCAGGCACATAAAAATTCACCCCTCCACTTT.